The 16 T cell receptor beta chains below come from one sample, sequenced in a study of beta chain features in type 1 diabetes. The entirety of the isolated RNA underwent reverse transcription, so expressed TCRB transcripts were sequenced. TCRdb's table, derived via immunoSEQ multiplex PCR, lists solely in-frame clones and lacks some. The sample lists 110,000 to 150,000 clones; about 9.7% were seen once. Source material: central memory CD4+ T cells from blood. These TCRs come from a woman in her thirties or forties in good health.

In its sample, this clone was seen a few times. The chain is built from TRBV18 and TRBJ1-5, with a tentative D call TRBD1 (6 bases). V shed 5 bases and J shed 5 bases, with 10 bases lying between them. From germline, CDR1 is KGHSH and CDR2 LQKENI. CDR3 length: 13 residues. The CDR3 reads CASSGGADQPQHF. The CDR3 DNA reads as TGTGCCAGCTCAGGGGGCGCGGATCAGCCCCAGCATTTT.

The chain uses TRBV11-2 and TRBJ1-2; possible D gene TRBD1, 6 bases. Germline V gene lookup returns CDR1 SGHAT and CDR2 FQNNGV. Trimming removed 8 bases at V and 6 bases at J, with 16 bases between. The CDR3 totals 13 residues. CDR3 amino acids: CASRSTGRNGYTF. CDR3 sequence (DNA): TGTGCCAGCCGGTCTACAGGGAGAAATGGCTACACCTTC. Using reference TRBV11-2 and TRBJ1-2 for the parts outside the CDR3, the full variable domain is EAGVAQSPRYKIIEKRQSVAFWCNPISGHATLYWYQQILGQGPKLLIQFQNNGVVDDSQLPKDRFSAERLKGVDSTLKIQPAKLEDSAVYLCASRSTGRNGYTFGSGTRLTVV.

In its sample, this clone was seen a few times. The rearrangement uses TRBV13 and TRBJ1-3; no definite D call. Germline V lookup: CDR1 PRHDT, CDR2 FYEKMQ (reference sequence). Deletions cut 2 bases from V and 7 bases from J, with 15 bases between. The CDR3 is 15 amino acids. CDR3 in amino acids: CASSLRRLRRNTIYF. The CDR3 region has the DNA TGTGCCAGCAGCTTACGACGGTTGAGGCGGAACACCATATATTTT.

This clone was detected a few times. The chain carries TRBV7-2 and TRBJ1-5, with no clear D. The length of the CDR3 is 14 residues. Trimming cost V 5 bases and J 3 bases, with 11 bases left between them. In germline, CDR1 is SGHTA, CDR2 FQGNSA. The CDR3 DNA follows: TGTGCCAGCAGCGAGGCGTCAGACAATCAGCCCCAGCATTTT. It is translated as CASSEASDNQPQHF.

This clone was picked up a small number of times. J is TRBJ2-5 and V is TRBV7-8; possibly TRBD2 for D (7 bases). With 2 bases removed from V and 5 bases from J, the gap between germline ends came to 12 bases. Germline V gene data show CDR1 as SGHVS and CDR2 as FQNEAQ. The CDR3 is 14 residues long. The CDR3 DNA is TGTGCCAGCAGCTTATCGGGGGGCTGGGAGACCCAGTACTTC. Its protein product is CASSLSGGWETQYF.

This clone appeared a few times. Compared with germline, one end of the junction differs, possibly owing to a read error. This chain's CDR3 is CASSLGLSPTQYF. The DNA of the CDR3 is TGCGCCAGCAGCCTCGGACTCAGTCCTACGCAGTATTTT. The V call is TRBV7-2, the J call TRBJ2-3, with a possible D match to TRBD2 (5 bases). Germline CDR1 is SGHTA and CDR2 is FQGNSA. The CDR3 has 13 residues.

This clone was detected only a few times. The chain couples TRBV13 to TRBJ2-3; 7 positions agree with TRBD1. The germline V gene encodes CDR1 PRHDT and CDR2 FYEKMQ (reference sequence). The CDR3 has 19 residues. V lost 6 bases, J lost 7 bases, and 25 bases stayed unmatched. This CDR3 is CASRPVLSLGGKIVYTQYF. The CDR3 DNA follows: TGTGCCAGCAGACCCGTCCTCAGCTTAGGGGGCAAAATCGTGTATACGCAGTATTTT.

This clone has a count of ten or more. This chain links TRBV23-1 with TRBJ2-7; tentative D call: TRBD2 (6 bases). TRBV23-1 is marked as an open reading frame, function uncertain. CDR3 size: 16 residues. V dropped 2 bases and J dropped 2 bases, with 16 bases sitting between them. The CDR3 region has the DNA TGCGCCAGCAGTCAAGGGAGGCAGGAGGGCACCTACGAGCAGTACTTC. Translation gives CASSQGRQEGTYEQYF.

In this sample, this clone turned up many times. The chain links TRBV5-1 to TRBJ2-4, with a tentative D call TRBD2 (6 bases). The CDR3 has 14 amino acids. The V gene's germline CDR1 is SGHRS and CDR2 YFSETQ. The ends were cut back, 2 bases at V and 3 bases at J, with 9 bases in the middle. The DNA of the CDR3 is TGCGCCAGCAGCTTCGGCGGGGTCAAAAACATTCAGTACTTC. Amino acids: CASSFGGVKNIQYF.

This clone was recorded a few times. The gene calls are TRBV5-1 and TRBJ1-1; D uncertain. The CDR3 is made up of 16 amino acids. The V end lost 4 bases, the J end lost 0 bases, and 16 bases lay between the germline ends. Germline CDR1 is SGHRS and CDR2 is YFSETQ. The CDR3, as DNA: TGCGCCAGCAGCCCCGGACTTCAAACGATGAACACTGAAGCTTTCTTT. Amino acids: CASSPGLQTMNTEAFF.

The table lists this clone with a few counts. The chain links TRBV7-9 to TRBJ2-6; D is ambiguous. V lost 5 bases and J lost 0, with 8 bases in between. CDR3 length: 15 amino acids. Germline CDR1 reads SEHNR; CDR2 reads FQNEAQ (reference sequence). The CDR3 here is CASSRANSGANVLTF. The CDR3 nucleotides read TGTGCCAGCAGCCGCGCTAACTCTGGGGCCAACGTCCTGACTTTC.

This clone was observed a handful of times. The chain uses TRBV2 and TRBJ1-6, with 7 bases fitting TRBD1. CDR1 and CDR2 (germline): SNHLY, FYNNEI. This CDR3 contains 14 residues. Germline trimming cut 5 bases from V and 7 bases from J; bases unmatched to any gene: 5. CDR3 nucleotides: TGTGCCAGCAGTTCCGGGACAGCAAATTCACCCCTCCACTTT. Protein: CASSSGTANSPLHF.

J is TRBJ1-2 and V is TRBV7-9; D is undetermined. The CDR3 spans 14 residues. Germline V gene data show CDR1 as SEHNR and CDR2 as FQNEAQ (reference sequence). Between the trimmed V and J ends, which lost 5 bases and 8 bases, there was a span of 18 bases. This CDR3 is CASSQEGLPDGYTF. In DNA form, the CDR3 reads TGTGCCAGCAGCCAAGAGGGTCTTCCGGACGGCTACACCTTC.

V and J are TRBV5-6 and TRBJ1-1; TRBD1 agrees at 8 bases. Germline values: CDR1 SGHDT, CDR2 YYEEEE. The CDR3 contains 15 residues. V lost 1 base, J lost 6 bases, and 8 bases stayed unmatched. The CDR3 here is CASSLYPDRDSEAFF. Written as DNA, the CDR3 is TGTGCCAGCAGCTTGTACCCGGACAGGGACTCTGAAGCTTTCTTT.

This clone was counted between two and nine times. Here the CDR3 reads CASSPGLAGGARGLNEQFF. For the CDR3, the DNA is TGTGCCAGCAGCCCCGGACTAGCGGGGGGCGCGAGAGGCTTGAATGAGCAGTTCTTC. The chain employs TRBV7-9 and TRBJ2-1, with 14 bases fitting TRBD2. The CDR3 consists of 19 residues. From germline, CDR1 is SEHNR and CDR2 FQNEAQ (reference sequence). The ends lost 5 bases at V and 7 bases at J; junction bases unmatched: 16.

This clone turned up a few times. This chain links TRBV7-6 with TRBJ1-5; 9 nucleotides align to TRBD1. Germline V CDR1 and CDR2: SGHVS, FNYEAQ. The CDR3 totals 15 residues. Losses at the gene ends were 3 bases for V and 3 bases for J; bases not matched to a gene: 3. CDR3 DNA sequence: TGTGCCAGCAGCTTTGGGACAGGGTACAATCAGCCCCAGCATTTT. It encodes CASSFGTGYNQPQHF.